These T cell receptor beta chains were read from a single sample in a study of blood T cell repertoires in COVID-19. Repertoires were generated with immunoSEQ multiplex PCR, while TCRdb's copy carries only in-frame clones and drops some. The sample consists of more than 100,000 clones, about 80% of them appearing once. The sequencing sample was made of PBMCs or T cells enriched from blood (not recorded which). Receptor source: a man aged 40-50 years with acute COVID-19. Both conserved end residues are part of each CDR3. D genes are given only for firm matches. Not every row has a clone size; where given, it reads once, few, many or a size class.

j_call: TRBJ2-7; v_call: TRBV7-9; clone_size: -; d_call: TRBD1; cdr3_nt: TGTGCCAGCAGCTTAGAGGGGGCTAACTACGAGCAGTACTTC; cdr3_aa: CASSLEGANYEQYF
j_call: TRBJ2-2; v_call: TRBV12-3/TRBV12-4; clone_size: many; d_call: -; cdr3_nt: TGTGCCAGCAGTTTGCGGTTCGGGGAGCTGTTTTTT; cdr3_aa: CASSLRFGELFF
j_call: TRBJ2-7; v_call: TRBV6-5; clone_size: -; d_call: -; cdr3_nt: TGTGCCAGCCAAAGACAGAGTTCCTACGAGCAGTACTTC; cdr3_aa: CASQRQSSYEQYF
j_call: TRBJ2-5; v_call: TRBV5-1; clone_size: -; d_call: TRBD2; cdr3_nt: TGCGCCAGCAGCGAGGGACTAGAAGAGACCCAGTACTTC; cdr3_aa: CASSEGLEETQYF
j_call: TRBJ2-3; v_call: TRBV27; clone_size: -; d_call: -; cdr3_nt: TGTGCCAGCAGTCCCCGACTCCGGGGCCGCGGGGTCACAGATACGCAGTATTTT; cdr3_aa: CASSPRLRGRGVTDTQYF
j_call: TRBJ2-5; v_call: TRBV9; clone_size: -; d_call: -; cdr3_nt: TGTGCCAGCAGCCCGGGGGGCAGGGTGGGTGGAGAGACCCAGTACTTC; cdr3_aa: CASSPGGRVGGETQYF
j_call: TRBJ1-6; v_call: TRBV2; clone_size: -; d_call: TRBD1; cdr3_nt: TGTGCCAGCACTCCCCTAAGGGCAGCAGGGGGATATAATTCACCCCTCCACTTT; cdr3_aa: CASTPLRAAGGYNSPLHF
j_call: TRBJ1-6; v_call: TRBV18; clone_size: -; d_call: -; cdr3_nt: TGTGCCAGCTCACCGGGGACTGCAGGGTCACCCCTCCACTTT; cdr3_aa: CASSPGTAGSPLHF
j_call: TRBJ2-1; v_call: TRBV7-6; clone_size: -; d_call: TRBD1; cdr3_nt: TGTGCCAGCAGCTTAGCGGACAGGTTGGTTGATGAGCAGTTCTTC; cdr3_aa: CASSLADRLVDEQFF
j_call: TRBJ2-7; v_call: TRBV7-9; clone_size: -; d_call: TRBD2; cdr3_nt: TGTGCCAGCAGCTTTGAGCGGGGTGTGGAAGGCGAGCAGTACTTC; cdr3_aa: CASSFERGVEGEQYF
j_call: TRBJ2-2; v_call: TRBV2; clone_size: -; d_call: TRBD1; cdr3_nt: TGTGCCAGCTCCCCAGGGGGCGCGAACACCGGGGAGCTGTTTTTT; cdr3_aa: CASSPGGANTGELFF
j_call: TRBJ2-1; v_call: TRBV7-3; clone_size: -; d_call: -; cdr3_nt: TGTGCCAGCAGCTTCGGGGGGCCTTCCTACAATGAGCAGTTCTTC; cdr3_aa: CASSFGGPSYNEQFF
j_call: TRBJ2-1; v_call: TRBV6-1; clone_size: -; d_call: TRBD1; cdr3_nt: TGTGCCAGCAGTGAATGGGGACAGACCTCCTACAATGAGCAGTTCTTC; cdr3_aa: CASSEWGQTSYNEQFF
j_call: TRBJ1-1; v_call: TRBV18; clone_size: -; d_call: TRBD1; cdr3_nt: TGTGCCAGCTCACCACAGGACAGGGCCACTGAAGCTTTCTTT; cdr3_aa: CASSPQDRATEAFF
j_call: TRBJ1-4; v_call: TRBV7-9; clone_size: -; d_call: -; cdr3_nt: TGTGCCAGCAGCCCTGGAGTGAAGGAAAAACTGTTTTTT; cdr3_aa: CASSPGVKEKLFF
j_call: TRBJ2-3; v_call: TRBV2; clone_size: -; d_call: -; cdr3_nt: TGTGCCAGCCATCCACAGGGCACAGATACGCAGTATTTT; cdr3_aa: CASHPQGTDTQYF
j_call: TRBJ1-2; v_call: TRBV5-1; clone_size: once; d_call: TRBD1; cdr3_nt: TGCGCCAGCAGCATTATTGCTGGGACAGTAGCTGGCTACACCTTC; cdr3_aa: CASSIIAGTVAGYTF
j_call: TRBJ2-6; v_call: TRBV12-5; clone_size: -; d_call: TRBD1; cdr3_nt: TGTGCTAGTGGTTTGGGGGGACAGGGGGCAGCAGGGGCCAACGTCCTGACTTTC; cdr3_aa: CASGLGGQGAAGANVLTF